These 17 T cell receptor beta chains were all obtained from the same sample, sequenced in a study of cytomegalovirus exposure and HLA in healthy donors. The repertoire was sequenced with immunoSEQ multiplex PCR; TCRdb's copy has only in-frame clones and lacks some. The table lists 250,000 to 300,000 clones, around 90% of them singletons. The sequencing input was PBMCs. The source of these receptors is a woman between 18 and 30 years old in good health and CMV-seronegative.

J is TRBJ1-2 and V is TRBV6-1, with D tentatively TRBD1 (5 bases). CDR1 MNHNS and CDR2 SASEGT come from the germline V gene. The CDR3 extends over 14 amino acids. Trimming shortened V by 1 base and J by 3 bases, and 9 bases separated the two germline ends. CDR3 bases: TGTGCCAGCAGTGAAGTCCGGGACTACTATGGCTACACCTTC. Translation: CASSEVRDYYGYTF.

The J gene is TRBJ2-3, the V gene TRBV20-1; D is undetermined. V was pared by 7 bases and J by 4 bases, with 9 bases between. The length of the CDR3 is 11 residues. The germline V gene has CDR1 DFQATT and CDR2 SNEGSKA (reference sequence). CDR3 coding DNA: TGCAGTGGACTTGGTGCAGATACGCAGTATTTT. It codes for CSGLGADTQYF.

A few counts support this clone. This sequence joins TRBV6-1 and TRBJ1-2; 8 positions match TRBD1. V lost 6 bases, J lost 3 bases, and 6 bases stayed unmatched. The CDR3 spans 14 residues. Germline V gene data show CDR1 as MNHNS and CDR2 as SASEGT. This CDR3 reads CASRGQAGDYGYTF. In nucleotides, the CDR3 is TGTGCCAGCAGGGGACAGGCGGGGGACTATGGCTACACCTTC.

V usage is TRBV15 and J usage is TRBJ2-1; D is unresolved. V gave up 5 bases and J gave up 0 bases, with 14 bases separating them. The CDR3 has 16 residues. Germline V gives CDR1 LNHNV, CDR2 YYDKDF (reference sequence). CDR3 DNA sequence: TGTGCCACCAGCGAAGATCGGGTGGGCTCCTACAATGAGCAGTTCTTC. Encoded protein: CATSEDRVGSYNEQFF.

The chain joins TRBV4-1 to TRBJ2-7, with 8 bases that match TRBD1. In germline, CDR1 is MGHRA, CDR2 YSYEKL. V shed 3 bases and J 6 bases; nucleotides not matched to a gene: 7. This CDR3 spans 14 amino acids. DNA for the CDR3: TGCGCCAGCAGCCAGAGGACAGGGTTGAGCGAGCAGTACGTC. Its translation: CASSQRTGLSEQYV.

V is TRBV5-6 and J is TRBJ2-2, with a tentative D call TRBD1 (6 bases). The germline V gene has CDR1 SGHDT and CDR2 YYEEEE. Trimming shortened V by 5 bases and J by 6 bases, and 17 bases separated the two germline ends. CDR3 length equals 15 residues. The CDR3 DNA is TGTGCCAGCAGGGAGACCGGGACATCGGCCGGGGAGCTGTTTTTT. The encoded protein is CASRETGTSAGELFF.

There are a few counts of this clone. The chain links TRBV7-9 to TRBJ1-6, with TRBD1 identical over 7 bases. CDR1 and CDR2 (germline): SEHNR, FQNEAQ (reference sequence). V lost 10 bases and J lost 10; bases outside the gene matches: 7. CDR3 length: 12 amino acids. CDR3 sequence (DNA): TGTGCCACCCGACAGGGTAACTCACCCCTCCACTTT. This encodes CATRQGNSPLHF. Using reference TRBV7-9 and TRBJ1-6 for the parts outside the CDR3, the full variable domain is DTGVSQNPRHKITKRGQNVTFRCDPISEHNRLYWYRQTLGQGPEFLTYFQNEAQLEKSRLLSDRFSAERPKGSFSTLEIQRTEQGDSAMYLCATRQGNSPLHFGNGTRLTVT.

The chain combines TRBV4-3 with TRBJ2-3; the match to TRBD2 covers 12 bases. J lost 0 bases, V lost 6 bases, and 13 bases had no gene match. This CDR3 comprises 19 residues. The germline V gene has CDR1 LGHNA and CDR2 YSLEER. The CDR3: CASSPASGGELASTDTQYF. For the CDR3, the DNA is TGCGCCAGCAGTCCGGCTAGCGGGGGGGAGTTGGCTAGCACAGATACGCAGTATTTT.

The chain carries TRBV5-6 and TRBJ1-2; maybe TRBD1 (5 bases). Trimming shortened V by 4 bases and J by 8 bases, and 18 bases separated the two germline ends. The CDR3 is 14 residues long. Germline CDR1 is SGHDT and CDR2 is YYEEEE. The DNA for the CDR3 is TGTGCCAGCAGCACGGTGGGGAGGGGACGGGGCTACACCTTC. Translation gives CASSTVGRGRGYTF.

The chain carries TRBV7-9 and TRBJ2-4; 8 nucleotides align to TRBD1. The ends lost 5 bases at V and 0 bases at J; junction bases unmatched: 6. CDR1 and CDR2 (germline): SEHNR, FQNEAQ (reference sequence). The CDR3 consists of 16 residues. In nucleotides, the CDR3 is TGTGCCAGCAGCGCCCAGGGGGCTAGAGCCAAAAACATTCAGTACTTC. It codes for CASSAQGARAKNIQYF.

The DNA of the CDR3 is TGTGCCAGCAGCTTATATGGGGGGGCACAGGCCCTCTACAATGAGCAGTTCTTC. The encoded protein is CASSLYGGAQALYNEQFF. The chain has TRBV7-3 and TRBJ2-1, with a weak D call TRBD2 (7 bases). Germline V gives CDR1 SGHTA, CDR2 FQGTGA. Trimming stripped 2 bases from V and 3 bases from J, with 20 bases between. The CDR3 spans 18 residues. Full variable domain (missing parts from reference TRBV7-3 and TRBJ2-1): GAGVSQTPSNKVTEKGKYVELRCDPISGHTALYWYRQSLGQGPEFLIYFQGTGAADDSGLPNDRFFAVRPEGSVSTLKIQRTERGDSAVYLCASSLYGGAQALYNEQFFGPGTRLTVL.

This clone came up a few times. The rearrangement joins TRBV9 to TRBJ1-2; the match to TRBD1 covers 7 bases. This CDR3 comprises 15 residues. CDR1 SGDLS and CDR2 YYNGEE come from the germline V gene. J lost 4 bases, V lost 3 bases, and 9 bases had no gene match. CDR3 sequence reads: CASSARLGQSYGYTF. The CDR3 DNA reads TGTGCCAGCAGCGCCAGACTGGGACAGAGCTATGGCTACACCTTC.

The V call is TRBV7-8, the J call TRBJ2-4; tentative D call: TRBD1 (7 bases). The V and J ends lost 5 bases and 9 bases respectively, with 20 bases between them. Germline CDR1 and CDR2: SGHVS and FQNEAQ. This CDR3 contains 15 residues. CDR3 sequence reads: CASSPGGPSVGIQYF. The CDR3 DNA reads TGTGCCAGCAGCCCAGGGGGGCCGTCCGTCGGCATTCAGTACTTC.

CDR3 in amino acids: CASSLTIGVGSTDTQYF. CDR3 nucleotides: TGTGCCAGCAGTTTAACGATCGGGGTTGGTAGCACAGATACGCAGTATTTT. The chain uses TRBV28 and TRBJ2-3, with D maybe TRBD2 (5 bases). V lost 2 bases, J lost 0 bases, and 15 bases lay in between. The CDR3 sequence is 17 residues long. Germline CDR1 reads MDHEN; CDR2 reads SYDVKM.

The chain carries TRBV6-5 and TRBJ1-5, with TRBD1 matching 10 bases. The V and J ends lost 6 bases and 6 bases, in that order; junction bases with no gene match: 5. Germline V gene data show CDR1 as MNHEY and CDR2 as SVGAGI. The CDR3 totals 14 residues. The CDR3 reads CASSPDRGIQPQHF. DNA for the CDR3: TGTGCCAGCAGCCCGGACAGGGGGATTCAGCCCCAGCATTTT.

The chain combines TRBV7-9 with TRBJ2-1, with TRBD2 matching 11 bases. The J segment lost 9 bases and the V segment lost 3 bases, leaving 4 bases of the junction unmatched. CDR1 is SEHNR and CDR2 is FQNEAQ in the germline V gene (reference sequence). This CDR3 has 14 residues. The CDR3 DNA sequence: TGTGCCAGCAGCTTTAGCGGGGGGGCCGGTGAGCAGTTCTTC. Translated, it gives CASSFSGGAGEQFF.

This clone was seen ten or more times. This chain uses TRBV6-5 with TRBJ2-2; D may be TRBD2 (5 bases). V was shortened by 0 bases and J by 2 bases, with 7 bases between the two germline ends. Germline V lookup: CDR1 MNHEY, CDR2 SVGAGI. The CDR3 covers 15 residues. The CDR3 coding sequence is TGTGCCAGCAGTTACTCGGAGGCCAACACCGGGGAGCTGTTTTTT. This translates into CASSYSEANTGELFF.